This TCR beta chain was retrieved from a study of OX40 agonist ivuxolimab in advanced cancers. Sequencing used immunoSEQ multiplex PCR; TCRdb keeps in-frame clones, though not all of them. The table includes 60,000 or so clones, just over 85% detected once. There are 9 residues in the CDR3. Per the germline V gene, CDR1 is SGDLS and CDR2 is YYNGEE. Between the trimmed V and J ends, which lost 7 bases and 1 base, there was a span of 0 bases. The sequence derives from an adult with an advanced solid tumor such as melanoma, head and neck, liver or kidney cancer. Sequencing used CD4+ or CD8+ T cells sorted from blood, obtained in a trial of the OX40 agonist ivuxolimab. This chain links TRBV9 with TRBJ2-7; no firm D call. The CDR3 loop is CASSYEQYF. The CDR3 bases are TGTGCCAGCTCCTACGAGCAGTACTTC.